Following are 4 T cell receptor beta chains from one sample sequenced in a study of PD-L1 blockade in urothelial cancer. Stated time point: peripheral blood 6 weeks after treatment start. Repertoires were generated with immunoSEQ multiplex PCR, while TCRdb's copy carries only in-frame clones and drops some. The sample holds roughly 120,000 clones; roughly 90% are singletons and the top ten take around 4%. Source: PBMCs, taken around atezolizumab (anti-PD-L1) treatment. These receptors all come from a man aged 55 to 69 with urothelial cancer.

V usage is TRBV29-1 and J usage is TRBJ2-1; 8 positions match TRBD2. Germline V gene sequence: CDR1 SQVTM, CDR2 ANQGSEA. The CDR3 loop spans 17 amino acids. Losses at the gene ends were 6 bases for V and 6 bases for J; bases not matched to a gene: 19. The CDR3 DNA reads as TGCAGCGTCGAGTACACTGCGGGCAGCGGGAGATTCAATGAGCAGTTCTTC. It yields the protein CSVEYTAGSGRFNEQFF.

CDR3 protein: CASSPPRTGEEVKLFF. For the CDR3, the DNA is TGTGCCAGCTCACCACCACGCACAGGGGAAGAGGTAAAACTGTTTTTT. V and J are TRBV18 and TRBJ1-4; 7 nucleotides match TRBD1. The CDR3 has 16 residues. The V gene end was trimmed by 0 bases and the J gene end by 10 bases; junction bases not matched to a gene: 11. In germline, CDR1 is KGHSH, CDR2 LQKENI.

The J gene is TRBJ1-2, the V gene TRBV7-2; D is unresolved. Germline lookup yields CDR1 SGHTA and CDR2 FQGNSA. The CDR3 has 12 residues. Between the trimmed V and J ends, which lost 2 bases and 2 bases, there was a span of 3 bases. CDR3 coding DNA: TGTGCCAGCAGCTTACGGAACTATGGCTACACCTTC. This codes for CASSLRNYGYTF.

This chain connects TRBV2 to TRBJ2-5; 8 bases match TRBD1. The CDR3 contains 15 residues. The ends lost 6 bases at V and 0 bases at J; junction bases unmatched: 6. The V gene's germline CDR1 is SNHLY and CDR2 FYNNEI. The CDR3 spells CASSAGQAYQETQYF. CDR3 in DNA: TGTGCCAGCAGCGCGGGACAGGCGTACCAAGAGACCCAGTACTTC.